One sample yielded the 28 T cell receptor beta chains listed below, sequenced in a study of cytomegalovirus exposure and HLA in healthy donors. In the PCR, 60 Vbeta and 13 Jbeta primers were used. Generated by immunoSEQ multiplex PCR, the TCRdb table keeps only in-frame clones and is missing some. The repertoire holds about 130,000 clones, 70% to 85% seen once, with 1.3% to 1.5% in the top ten. Sequenced sample: PBMCs. These receptors were taken from a female donor in good health and CMV-seronegative.

The gene calls are TRBV18 and TRBJ2-3; D is perhaps TRBD2 (6 bases). With 3 bases removed from V and 3 bases from J, the gap between germline ends came to 10 bases. This CDR3 has 14 residues. Germline lookup yields CDR1 KGHSH and CDR2 LQKENI. The CDR3: CASSPGRGTDTQYF. In DNA, the CDR3 is TGTGCCAGCTCACCGGGGCGGGGAACAGATACGCAGTATTTT.

To note about this clone: At the DNA level, this CDR3 is encoded by other sequences in the same sample as well. The V and J genes are TRBV29-1 and TRBJ2-2; 14 bases fit TRBD2. Losses at the gene ends were 6 bases for V and 4 bases for J; bases not matched to a gene: 1. Germline V gene sequence: CDR1 SQVTM, CDR2 ANQGSEA. The CDR3 consists of 14 residues. CDR3 in amino acids: CSVGLAGGTGELFF. CDR3 coding DNA: TGCAGCGTAGGACTAGCGGGAGGCACCGGGGAGCTGTTTTTT.

The chain is built from TRBV29-1 and TRBJ2-3; 11 bases match TRBD2. There are 14 residues in the CDR3. The germline CDR1 and CDR2 sequences are SQVTM and ANQGSEA. V was pared by 7 bases and J by 9 bases, with 12 bases of the junction left unmatched. CDR3 protein: CSAGPGLAVTTQYF. CDR3 DNA: TGCAGCGCCGGGCCGGGACTAGCGGTTACGACGCAGTATTTT.

This clone was observed a few times. The rearrangement links TRBV6-7 to TRBJ2-7; the D gene is possibly TRBD1 (5 bases). TRBV6-7 is known as an ORF, though its function is uncertain. The CDR3 spans 13 residues. Trimming stripped 10 bases from V and 6 bases from J, with 19 bases between. CDR3 nucleotides: TGTGCCACCAACAGGCTCCCCCGCTGCGAGCAGTACTTC. Its protein is CATNRLPRCEQYF.

For the CDR3, the DNA is TGCAGCGTCGTGGGCAGGGAATATACTGAAGCTTTCTTT. It specifies CSVVGREYTEAFF. The rearrangement uses TRBV29-1 and TRBJ1-1; D is possibly TRBD1 (5 bases). Germline V gene sequence: CDR1 SQVTM, CDR2 ANQGSEA. The CDR3 is 13 amino acids. V was pared by 6 bases and J by 5 bases, with 16 bases between.

The chain recombines TRBV19 with TRBJ2-7, with 9 bases fitting TRBD1. The germline V gene encodes CDR1 LNHDA and CDR2 SQIVND (reference sequence). The CDR3 has 13 amino acids. Trimming took 4 bases from V and 5 from J; bases not matched to a gene: 3. CDR3 residues: CASSNRDRDEQYF. DNA for the CDR3: TGTGCCAGTAGTAACCGGGACAGGGACGAGCAGTACTTC.

The chain combines TRBV7-2 with TRBJ2-1; 11 bases fit TRBD2. Germline CDR1 is SGHTA and CDR2 is FQGNSA. The CDR3 has 15 amino acids. V lost 5 bases to trimming and J lost 6 bases; unmatched junction nucleotides: 6. The DNA for the CDR3 is TGTGCCAGCAGCCTTACTAGCGGGAGTGTCAATGAGCAGTTCTTC. It encodes CASSLTSGSVNEQFF.

V is TRBV19 and J is TRBJ2-7; 10 positions match TRBD1. Germline trimming cut 7 bases from V and 0 bases from J; bases unmatched to any gene: 3. CDR1 and CDR2 (germline): LNHDA, SQIVND (reference sequence). This CDR3 has 14 residues. Here the CDR3 reads CASIWTGGSYEQYF. CDR3 nucleotide sequence: TGTGCCAGTATTTGGACAGGGGGCTCCTACGAGCAGTACTTC.

The V call is TRBV28, the J call TRBJ2-1; TRBD1 matches at 8 bases. With V trimmed by 5 bases and J by 8 bases, 14 bases remained unmatched. Germline V gene sequence: CDR1 MDHEN, CDR2 SYDVKM. CDR3 length equals 16 residues. CDR3 residues: CASSTRQGWFADEQFF. The CDR3 DNA reads TGTGCCAGCAGTACTCGACAGGGGTGGTTCGCGGATGAGCAGTTCTTC.

This chain joins TRBV30 and TRBJ1-4; tentative D call: TRBD1 (5 bases). CDR3 length equals 13 residues. Germline CDR1 GTSNPN, CDR2 SVGIG (reference sequence). Trimming shortened V by 2 bases and J by 13 bases, and 17 bases separated the two germline ends. CDR3 region: CAWSSEGARRLFF. CDR3 bases: TGTGCCTGGAGTTCCGAAGGGGCGCGGAGACTGTTTTTT. Combining the CDR3 with reference TRBV30 and TRBJ1-4 gives the whole variable domain SQTIHQWPATLVQPVGSPLSLECTVEGTSNPNLYWYRQAAGRGLQLLFYSVGIGQISSEVPQNLSASRPQDRQFILSSKKLLLSDSGFYLCAWSSEGARRLFFGSGTQLSVL.

V and J are TRBV18 and TRBJ2-3; weak D call: TRBD1 (5 bases). There are 14 residues in the CDR3. The V gene's germline CDR1 is KGHSH and CDR2 LQKENI. Trimming left V 6 bases short and J 0 bases short, with 10 bases between. The CDR3 nucleotides read TGTGCCAGCTCCCCCCAGGGCAGCACAGATACGCAGTATTTT. Translated: CASSPQGSTDTQYF.

The J gene is TRBJ1-2, the V gene TRBV5-4; D gene unclear. Germline CDR1 is SGHNT and CDR2 is YYREEE (reference sequence). V lost 5 bases, J lost 3 bases, and 5 bases lay in between. The CDR3 has 11 residues. The CDR3 DNA is TGTGCCAGCAGTAACTACTATGGCTACACCTTC. Its protein is CASSNYYGYTF.

The chain uses TRBV7-8 and TRBJ2-7; D call uncertain. V was cut by 2 bases and J by 3 bases, with 5 bases left in between. The CDR3 loop spans 12 amino acids. The V gene's germline CDR1 is SGHVS and CDR2 FQNEAQ. CDR3 sequence (DNA): TGTGCCAGCAGCTTACGAGTCTACGAGCAGTACTTC. Protein sequence: CASSLRVYEQYF.

The chain is built from TRBV2 and TRBJ2-3; TRBD2 matches 10 bases. The germline CDR1 and CDR2 sequences are SNHLY and FYNNEI. CDR3 size: 14 residues. With V trimmed by 7 bases and J by 3 bases, 4 bases remained unmatched. The CDR3 coding sequence is TGTGCCAGCAAAGCAGCGGGAGGGACAGATACGCAGTATTTT. The encoded protein is CASKAAGGTDTQYF.

Comments on this clone: At one end the junction does not follow the germline gene, possibly because of a read error. In the same sample, other DNA sequences code for this CDR3. V gene TRBV7-2 combines with J gene TRBJ1-2, with 9 bases aligning to TRBD1. The CDR3 has 14 residues. CDR1 is SGHTA and CDR2 is FQGNSA in the germline V gene. The CDR3 nucleotides are TGCGCCAGCAGCTGGGGGACAGGGATCTATGGCTACACCTTC. Translated: CASSWGTGIYGYTF.

This clone was counted a few times. The genes are TRBV7-6 and TRBJ2-1; D might be TRBD2 (6 bases). There are 12 residues in the CDR3. Germline-derived CDR1 and CDR2 are SGHVS and FNYEAQ. V dropped 2 bases and J dropped 10 bases, with 9 bases sitting between them. The CDR3 is CASSLRGKEQFF. CDR3 nucleotides: TGTGCCAGCAGCTTACGCGGGAAAGAGCAGTTCTTC.

CDR3: CASSRERGGELFF. In DNA, the CDR3 is TGTGCCAGCAGCCGGGAGAGGGGCGGGGAGCTGTTTTTT. The rearrangement joins TRBV2 to TRBJ2-2; the D gene is possibly TRBD2 (6 bases). The germline V gene has CDR1 SNHLY and CDR2 FYNNEI. The CDR3 runs 13 residues. The germline V and J ends were trimmed by 6 bases and 7 bases, with 12 bases remaining between them. The entire variable domain, with the rest obtained from reference TRBV2 and TRBJ2-2, is as follows: EPEVTQTPSHQVTQMGQEVILRCVPISNHLYFYWYRQILGQKVEFLVSFYNNEISEKSEIFDDQFSVERPDGSNFTLKIRSTKLEDSAMYFCASSRERGGELFFGEGSRLTVL.

This sequence joins TRBV28 and TRBJ1-2; TRBD1 aligns across 8 bases. Germline CDR1 is MDHEN and CDR2 is SYDVKM. CDR3 size: 15 residues. With V trimmed by 6 bases and J by 8 bases, 14 bases remained unmatched. Here the CDR3 reads CASRSATGDLGGYTF. CDR3 nucleotide sequence: TGTGCCAGCAGATCCGCGACAGGGGACCTAGGGGGCTACACCTTC.

The rearrangement joins TRBV7-2 to TRBJ2-4; 13 bases match TRBD2. Germline V lookup: CDR1 SGHTA, CDR2 FQGNSA. V trimming: 0 bases; J trimming: 3 bases; junction bases outside the gene matches: 5. This CDR3 has 18 amino acids. CDR3 residues: CASSLALAGGPLKNIQYF. The DNA for the CDR3 is TGTGCCAGCAGCTTAGCACTAGCGGGAGGGCCGCTCAAAAACATTCAGTACTTC.

The chain employs TRBV5-4 and TRBJ2-7; a possible D gene is TRBD1 (6 bases). There are 14 residues in the CDR3. CDR1 and CDR2 from the germline V gene are SGHNT and YYREEE (reference sequence). Trimming cost V 0 bases and J 5 bases, with 12 bases left between them. The CDR3: CASSLEQGKNEQYF. CDR3 nucleotide sequence: TGTGCCAGCAGCTTGGAACAGGGTAAGAACGAGCAGTACTTC.

Here the CDR3 DNA reads TGCGCCAGCAGCTTGGGGAGACAGGAGGCCTATGGCTACACCTTC. Translated: CASSLGRQEAYGYTF. This rearrangement joins TRBV5-1 to TRBJ1-2; tentatively, D is TRBD1 (6 bases). Germline CDR1 and CDR2: SGHRS and YFSETQ. Trimming pared 0 bases from V and 4 bases from J, leaving 13 bases between. This CDR3 is built from 15 residues.

This chain joins TRBV7-6 and TRBJ2-3; TRBD2 agrees at 8 bases. The trim removed 3 bases at V and 3 bases at J, leaving 5 bases unmatched. Per germline, CDR1 SGHVS and CDR2 FNYEAQ. The CDR3 covers 15 residues. The CDR3 reads CASSLVGGRTDTQYF. Written as DNA, the CDR3 is TGTGCCAGCAGCTTGGTGGGCGGGAGGACAGATACGCAGTATTTT.

This clone was seen only once. This sequence joins TRBV9 and TRBJ2-4, with 9 positions matching TRBD1. Germline trimming cut 4 bases from V and 4 bases from J; bases unmatched to any gene: 12. The CDR3 covers 17 residues. Germline V gene lookup returns CDR1 SGDLS and CDR2 YYNGEE. The DNA for the CDR3 is TGTGCCAGCAGCCCGCCACCCGGGACAGGGACTAAAAACATTCAGTACTTC. Translating it yields CASSPPPGTGTKNIQYF. The variable domain in full, with the rest retrieved from reference TRBV9 and TRBJ2-4, is DSGVTQTPKHLITATGQRVTLRCSPRSGDLSVYWYQQSLDQGLQFLIQYYNGEERAKGNILERFSAQQFPDLHSELNLSSLELGDSALYFCASSPPPGTGTKNIQYFGAGTRLSVL.

V usage is TRBV10-1 and J usage is TRBJ2-7, with 11 bases identical to TRBD2. Germline trimming cut 3 bases from V and 4 bases from J; bases unmatched to any gene: 5. Germline CDR1 is WNHNN and CDR2 is SYGVQD (reference sequence). The CDR3 has 15 residues. This CDR3 is CASSEETSGIYEQYF. The CDR3 nucleotides are TGCGCCAGCAGTGAAGAGACTAGCGGGATTTACGAGCAGTACTTC.

This clone appeared a single time. The V gene is TRBV30, the J gene TRBJ1-1, with 7 bases aligning to TRBD1. The CDR3 covers 15 residues. Germline CDR1 and CDR2: GTSNPN and SVGIG (reference sequence). Trimming removed 7 bases from V and 0 bases from J; junction bases left unmatched: 11. The CDR3: CASPALGGMNTEAFF. The CDR3 coding sequence is TGTGCCTCACCCGCCTTAGGGGGCATGAACACTGAAGCTTTCTTT.

The chain recombines TRBV9 with TRBJ1-5, with D uncertain. This CDR3 spans 15 amino acids. Germline CDR1 and CDR2: SGDLS and YYNGEE. With 0 bases removed from V and 5 bases from J, the gap between germline ends came to 12 bases. Written as DNA, the CDR3 is TGTGCCAGCAGCGTAGACTACGGCCTGGATCAGCCCCAGCATTTT. Translated: CASSVDYGLDQPQHF.

As regards this clone: The germline gene is not matched at one end of the junction; a read error may be the cause. This chain uses TRBV18 with TRBJ2-3, with TRBD2 matching over 7 bases. Per germline, CDR1 KGHSH and CDR2 LQKENI. This CDR3 region has 16 residues. CDR3 in amino acids: CAGSPTLGFSGDTQYF. The CDR3 region has the DNA TGTGCCGGCTCACCTACACTCGGGTTTAGCGGGGATACGCAGTATTTT.

This clone was detected only a few times. Other DNA variants within this sample encode the same CDR3. V gene TRBV10-1 combines with J gene TRBJ2-7; 13 bases match TRBD2. Looked up from germline, CDR1 is WNHNN and CDR2 is SYGVQD (reference sequence). V lost 8 bases, J lost 6 bases, and 4 bases stayed unmatched. This CDR3 has 13 residues. The CDR3 spells CASGTSGRAEQYF. CDR3 in DNA: TGCGCCAGCGGCACTAGCGGGAGGGCCGAGCAGTACTTC.